Presented here are 4 T cell receptor beta chains from one specimen sequenced in a study of blood T cells in healthy people across ages. A second PCR of 7 to 11 cycles used a sample-barcoded 5' primer and a J-beta primer mix. TCRdb fed the 5' RACE reads into MiXCR, producing one record per CDR3 protein. The profile shows approximately 1,100,000 distinct CDR3 sequences, 45% of them singletons. Input material: blood. Source of these receptors: a woman in her sixties or seventies in good health.

This clonotype has only a few counts. One end of the junction varies from germline; a read error may be responsible. The V call is TRBV29-1, the J call TRBJ2-1; 8 nucleotides match TRBD2. This CDR3 contains 14 residues. The germline V gene has CDR1 SQVTM and CDR2 ANQGSEA. The CDR3 spells CSVEGVSGIREQFF. Written as DNA, the CDR3 is TGCAGCGTGGAAGGGGTTAGCGGGATTAGAGAGCAGTTCTTC.

There are a few counts of this clonotype. V and J are TRBV5-1 and TRBJ2-5; D is unresolved. The better agreement between TRBJ2-7 and the DNA end casts doubt on the J call. Germline V CDR1 and CDR2: SGHRS, YFSETQ. The CDR3 is 14 residues long. The CDR3 DNA follows: TGCGCCAGCAGCTTGATTTCTCATTACTACGAGCAGTACTTC. Translation gives CASSLISHYYEQYF.

This chain connects TRBV11-3 to TRBJ2-5; 9 bases map to TRBD1. This CDR3 is 15 amino acids long. J was trimmed by 5 bases and V by 6 bases; bases with no gene match: 10. CDR1 SGHNT and CDR2 YENEEA come from the germline V gene. CDR3 loop: CASSSGQGQMETQYF. Written as DNA, the CDR3 is TGTGCCAGCAGTTCGGGACAGGGTCAAATGGAGACCCAGTACTTC.

This chain joins TRBV29-1 and TRBJ2-1; 10 bases are a match to TRBD2. The CDR3 length is 13 residues. V shed 6 bases and J 4 bases; nucleotides not matched to a gene: 3. Looked up from germline, CDR1 is SQVTM and CDR2 is ANQGSEA. The CDR3 nucleotides read TGCAGCGTCGGACTAGCGGTTTACAATGAGCAGTTCTTC. Residues: CSVGLAVYNEQFF.